A selection of T cell receptor beta chains follows, all from one sample in a study of blood T cells in healthy people across ages. MiXCR, applied by TCRdb to the 5' RACE reads, yields one record per CDR3 protein. The sample lists roughly 1.6 million distinct CDR3 sequences, approximately 32% occurring once. Sequenced: blood. The receptors shown here come from a woman in her 30s in good health. Both conserved end residues are part of each CDR3. D genes are given only for firm matches. The size entry is marked missing in some rows and otherwise reads once, few, many or a size class.

>TRBD1|TRBJ2-4|-|TRBV7-9
TGTGCCAGCAGCTTAGTTGTGGACAGGTTAGCCAAAAACATTCAGTACTTC
CASSLVVDRLAKNIQYF
>-|TRBJ1-1|-|TRBV10-3
TGTGCCATCGGGGGGGCGGTTGAAGCTTTCTTT
CAIGGAVEAFF
>TRBD2|TRBJ2-7|many|TRBV24-1
TGTGCCACCAGTGATCCAAGACAAGCGGGAACTTACGAGCAGTACTTC
CATSDPRQAGTYEQYF
>-|TRBJ1-1|once|TRBV4-1
TGCGCCAGCAGCCACAACACTAAAGCTTTCTTT
CASSHNTKAFF
>-|TRBJ2-2|few|TRBV9
TGTGCCAGCAGCGTAGTGGGGGAGTACACCGGGGAGCTGTTTTTT
CASSVVGEYTGELFF
>-|TRBJ1-1|-|TRBV20-1
TGCAGTGCTAGAGATTATTACAGGGCGAACACTGAAGCTTTCTTT
CSARDYYRANTEAFF
>-|TRBJ2-7|few|TRBV6-2/TRBV6-3
TGTGCCAGCAGGTTTTATTACGAGCAGTACTTC
CASRFYYEQYF
>-|TRBJ2-7|few|TRBV11-1
TGTGCCAGCAGCCTGTCCCGGGTCTCCTACGAGCAGTACTTC
CASSLSRVSYEQYF
>TRBD2|TRBJ2-5|-|TRBV29-1
TGCAGCGTTCCGACTAGCGGGAGGGCCGTGGAGACCCAGTACTTC
CSVPTSGRAVETQYF
>-|TRBJ2-7|many|TRBV2
TGTGCCAGCAGTGTCGATCCCTTCGGAACATACGAGCAGTACTTC
CASSVDPFGTYEQYF
>-|TRBJ2-7|-|TRBV11-1
TGTGCCAGCAGCTTAGCGAGAGCGCTGAACTACGAGCAGTACTTC
CASSLARALNYEQYF
>-|TRBJ1-1|-|TRBV20-1
TGCAGTGAGTTGGGGGAGATCGCTGAAGCTTTCTTT
CSELGEIAEAFF
>-|TRBJ2-5|-|TRBV3-1
TGTGCCAGCAGCCAAGAAAGGGCTGGGGGAGAGACCCAGTACTTC
CASSQERAGGETQYF
>TRBD2|TRBJ2-7|few|TRBV11-2
TGTGCCAGCAGCTTTAGCGGGAGGGAGTCCTACGAGCAGTACTTC
CASSFSGRESYEQYF
>TRBD2|TRBJ2-3|-|TRBV3-1
TGTGCCAGCAGCCCCCGACTAGCGGGAGAGACAGATACGCAGTATTTT
CASSPRLAGETDTQYF
>TRBD1|TRBJ1-1|once|TRBV6-1
TGTGCCAGCAAAGGCGGAACAGGGGGGATGAACACTGAAGCTTTCTTT
CASKGGTGGMNTEAFF
>-|TRBJ2-5|-|TRBV5-6
TGTGCCAGCAGCTCCAGGGCTAGCTGGACGGAGACCCAGTACTTC
CASSSRASWTETQYF
>-|TRBJ2-3|-|TRBV7-9
TGTGCCAGCAGCTTACAGGGAGTGAAAGGTACGCAGTATTTT
CASSLQGVKGTQYF
>-|TRBJ1-1|-|TRBV3-1
TGTGCCAGCGGGGGGTATAAGGGGCTGGGAGCTTTCTTT
CASGGYKGLGAFF
>-|TRBJ2-3|-|TRBV4-1
TGCGCCAGCGGCCAAGAAGTGGGTCACAGGGTTGGCACAGATACGCAGTATTTT
CASGQEVGHRVGTDTQYF
>-|TRBJ2-3|few|TRBV3-1
TGTGCCAGCAGCCAAGTTACTAGTCGGTCTGATACGCAGTATTTT
CASSQVTSRSDTQYF
>TRBD1|TRBJ2-3|many|TRBV29-1
TGCAGCGTTGATGGACAGGGAAAGGATACGCAGTATTTT
CSVDGQGKDTQYF
>TRBD1|TRBJ2-2|-|TRBV4-1
TGCGCCAGCAGCCGGGGACAGGCGACGAACACCGGGGAGCTGTTTTTT
CASSRGQATNTGELFF
>TRBD2|TRBJ2-4|few|TRBV27
TGTGCCAGCAGTCCAGGACTAGCTCTAGCCAAAAACATTCAGTACTTC
CASSPGLALAKNIQYF
>TRBD2|TRBJ2-1|-|TRBV6-1
TGTGCCAGCAGCCCCCCGGGACTAGCGAAAAAGAATGAGCAGTTCTTC
CASSPPGLAKKNEQFF
>-|TRBJ1-2|-|TRBV11-2
TGTGCCAGCAGCTTTTTAACAGGGCAGGGTGGCTACACCTTC
CASSFLTGQGGYTF
>TRBD2|TRBJ2-7|few|TRBV20-1
TGCAGTGCTCGCGGGAGCGGCGAGCAGTACTTC
CSARGSGEQYF
>-|TRBJ1-1|-|TRBV10-2
TGCGCCAGCAGTGAGACAGTTGAAGCTTTCTTT
CASSETVEAFF
>-|TRBJ2-1|-|TRBV4-1
TGCGCCAGCAACCAATCCCGGGGGAGCGATGAGCAGTTCTTC
CASNQSRGSDEQFF
>TRBD2|TRBJ2-7|-|TRBV6-2/TRBV6-3
TGTGCCAGCCGACTAGCGGCCAATCCCTACGAGCAGTACTTC
CASRLAANPYEQYF
>-|TRBJ2-2|-|TRBV21-1
TGTGCCAGCAGCCGCCGGGACGGGAGGGTGAACACCGGGGAGCTGTTTTTT
CASSRRDGRVNTGELFF
>-|TRBJ1-1|-|TRBV7-9
TGTGCCAGCGGCTCAGCGGGGGGGACTGAAGCTTTCTTT
CASGSAGGTEAFF
>-|TRBJ2-3|-|TRBV10-3
TGTGCCATCAGTGAAGAGGGGCACCGGGGGCAGTATTTT
CAISEEGHRGQYF
>-|TRBJ1-5|-|TRBV15
TGTGCCACCAGCAGAGAACCCGGGGCCTTCAATCAGCCCCAGCATTTT
CATSREPGAFNQPQHF
>-|TRBJ2-1|few|TRBV12-3/TRBV12-4
TGTGCCAGCAGCTCCAACAGCCGTGTGATCTCCAATGAGCAGTTCTTC
CASSSNSRVISNEQFF
>TRBD1|TRBJ2-6|many|TRBV3-1
TGTGCCAGCAGCCAATTCGGGGACAGGGGGTCTTTGGGGGCCAACGTCCTGACTTTC
CASSQFGDRGSLGANVLTF
>TRBD2|TRBJ2-1|many|TRBV20-1
TGCAGTGCTTTTCTAGCGGGCTCCTACAATGAGCAGTTCTTC
CSAFLAGSYNEQFF
>-|TRBJ1-2|few|TRBV6-5
TGTGCCAGCAGTTACTCATCCGGGAACTATGGCTACACCTTC
CASSYSSGNYGYTF
>-|TRBJ1-1|few|TRBV7-3
TGTGCCAGCAGCTTTCTCGACAGCTTACTGAACACTGAAGCTTTCTTT
CASSFLDSLLNTEAFF
>TRBD2|TRBJ2-5|few|TRBV7-3
TGTGCCAGCAGCCCCCGGGAGGGCCCCCAAGAGACCCAGTACTTC
CASSPREGPQETQYF
>-|TRBJ2-1|few|TRBV9
TGTGCCAGCAGCGTTCGGGGTCTCTCCTACAATGAGCAGTTCTTC
CASSVRGLSYNEQFF